Reported below is one T cell receptor beta chain. This clone's antigen is unknown. There are no base qualities to consult, and no much larger clone falls within one base. This entry is derived from a study of OX40 agonist ivuxolimab in advanced cancers. Regarding the complete study: Ivuxolimab, which targeted the costimulatory receptor OX40 (CD134), was an agonistic, fully human IgG2 monoclonal antibody. Intravenous ivuxolimab was administered to patients every 2 weeks at six dose levels: 0.01, 0.1, 0.3, 1.5, 3 and 10 mg/kg. Of the approximately 50 dose-escalation patients, hepatocellular carcinoma was present in approximately 20, melanoma in about 15, renal cell carcinoma in 9 and head and neck cancer in 9. The dose-escalation cohort was almost 85% male with a mean age of roughly 62 years, ranging from roughly 23 to 85. Prior anti-PD-1, anti-PD-L1 or anti-CTLA-4 therapy was permitted, and 40% of dose-escalation patients had received checkpoint inhibitors. Partial responses were achieved by three dose-escalation patients, of whom one had hepatocellular carcinoma and two had cutaneous melanoma. Peripheral TCRbeta sequencing aimed to test whether ivuxolimab altered TCR sequence diversity and caused clonal T-cell expansion. The paper reports the monotherapy dose-escalation portion (N of about 54 patients) of the phase I ivuxolimab trial.

The paper's findings and limits, for the study overall: Clonal expansion of both CD4+ and CD8+ blood T cells was observed from baseline to week 6 at doses 0.1 to 3.0 mg/kg. After ivuxolimab, expanded clones were on average more numerous among CD8+ T cells than among CD4+ T cells. Partial responders in the 0.1-3.0 mg/kg groups had among the lowest normalized peripheral clonal expansion, especially among CD8+ T cells. Antigen specificity was not determined for the clonally expanded peripheral T cells. Low levels of normalized T-cell clonal expansion were also seen in some patients who did not respond.

Patients with autoimmune disease history or receiving systemic immunosuppression were excluded from the trial. Peripheral blood for TCR sequencing was collected from all dose cohorts at baseline, on cycle 4 day 1, and on cycle 7 day 1. The samples were taken from a phase I, first-in-human, multicenter, open-label dose-escalation trial of ivuxolimab. Adults with locally advanced or metastatic melanoma, renal cell, hepatocellular, or head and neck squamous cell carcinoma were enrolled in the trial. Before TCR sequencing, CD4+ T cells and CD8+ T cells were sorted from peripheral blood as separate populations. To sequence the TCRbeta CDR3 region, genomic DNA was isolated from the sorted cells. The immunoSEQ Assay was used to sequence the TCRbeta CDR3 regions. TCRdb took over this immuneACCESS table, retaining in-frame rearrangements with V and J assigned. Such tables are incomplete; in checked studies, under half of the missing clones stem from an unresolved V gene, and the remainder is unexplained. The table for this sample lists 9,500 to 15,000 clones; under 85% of them were counted only once. Of the sample, about 21% is held by the ten largest clones.

This sample comprised CD4+ or CD8+ T cells sorted from blood, obtained in a trial of the OX40 agonist ivuxolimab. The source is an adult with an advanced solid tumor such as melanoma, head and neck, liver or kidney cancer.

The DNA sequence reads TGTGCCAGCAGCGACACTGACAGCTCCTACGAGCAGTACTTC. Its coded protein is CASSDTDSSYEQYF. The sequence links TRBV9 to TRBJ2-7, with TRBD1 perhaps the D gene, on 5 matching bases. The germline V gene sets CDR1 to SGDLS and CDR2 to YYNGEE. From the cysteine through the phenylalanine, the CDR3 covers 14 amino acids. The retained sequence is limited to the CDR3, 42 bases, with the frame set at the first base. Deletion took 3 bases off V and 0 bases off J, with a span of 10 bases between the germline ends.